This T cell receptor (beta chain) was identified during a study of long-term antiretroviral therapy in people with HIV. Researchers ran immunoSEQ v3.0 at survey level. Data came from immunoSEQ multiplex PCR; TCRdb stores just in-frame clones and leaves some out. The sample has about 11,000 clones; less than 80% are singletons. This material consisted of unsorted PBMCs, taken at the start of antiretroviral therapy, before treatment. This receptor was taken from a man aged 25 to 45 with HIV.

The CDR3: CASSGMVAANEKLFF. The CDR3 DNA reads TGTGCCAGCAGTGGTATGGTGGCCGCTAATGAAAAACTGTTTTTT. This chain connects TRBV2 to TRBJ1-4; D unclear. Trimming shortened V by 4 bases and J by 3 bases, and 12 bases separated the two germline ends. The length of the CDR3 is 15 residues. The germline gives CDR1 SNHLY, CDR2 FYNNEI. Using reference TRBV2 and TRBJ1-4 for the parts outside the CDR3, the full variable domain is EPEVTQTPSHQVTQMGQEVILRCVPISNHLYFYWYRQILGQKVEFLVSFYNNEISEKSEIFDDQFSVERPDGSNFTLKIRSTKLEDSAMYFCASSGMVAANEKLFFGSGTQLSVL.